Listed below are T cell receptor beta chains from one sample, sequenced in a study of blood T cell repertoires in COVID-19. This table comes from immunoSEQ multiplex PCR, and its TCRdb copy is limited to in-frame clones, with some not included. The sample holds approximately 170,000 clones, 80% to 85% seen once. The sample comprised peripheral blood. The receptor set was obtained from a woman in her sixties or seventies with COVID-19, enrolled during active disease. Both conserved end residues are part of each CDR3. Each record gives: J gene, V gene, CDR3 protein.

TRBJ2-3,TRBV18,CASSPLQASTDTQYF
TRBJ2-2,TRBV30,CAWSKASGRSGELFF
TRBJ1-1,TRBV18,CASSPNRTPTEAFF
TRBJ1-4,TRBV2,CASSESRGREKLFF
TRBJ1-5,TRBV5-1,CASSLDGGNQPQHF
TRBJ1-1,TRBV3-1/TRBV3-2,CASSQDVRGSPEAFF
TRBJ2-5,TRBV5-1,CASRTGTRKETQYF
TRBJ1-1,TRBV27,CASSFLRTGGNTEAFF
TRBJ2-5,TRBV29-1,CSVDQQGRDWVLQETQYF
TRBJ1-1,TRBV28,CASSPQGLEAFF
TRBJ2-7,TRBV4-1,CASSQSSSRYEQYF
TRBJ1-6,TRBV9,CASSPEQGSSYNSPLHF
TRBJ1-2,TRBV25-1,CASRGGWDRGLWTF
TRBJ2-7,TRBV4-1,CASSHPGQGVEQYF
TRBJ1-2,TRBV18,CASSPLGQGDGYTF
TRBJ1-2,TRBV24-1,CATSEGAWGYTF
TRBJ1-5,TRBV12-3/TRBV12-4,CASSSMSNQPQHF
TRBJ1-6,TRBV28,CASSRDTGTVSPLHF
TRBJ1-2,TRBV6-2/TRBV6-3,CASSRSGASNGYTF
TRBJ1-1,TRBV6-5,CASSYSRGTEAFF
TRBJ1-5,TRBV2,CASSDDRVRQPQHF
TRBJ2-1,TRBV12-2,CASRLVAVRSYNEQFF
TRBJ2-2,TRBV19,CASKETGELFF
TRBJ2-3,TRBV30,CAWSVGRGTDTQYF
TRBJ1-1,TRBV25-1,CASSGLVNTEAFF
TRBJ1-1,TRBV20-1,CSARQGAEAFF
TRBJ2-3,TRBV14,CASTSARTDTQYF
TRBJ2-3,TRBV18,CASSPYRLDTQYF
TRBJ2-3,TRBV12-3/TRBV12-4,CASSPGVTDTQYF
TRBJ2-7,TRBV3-1/TRBV3-2,CASSPWDKGDYEQYF
TRBJ1-1,TRBV5-1,CASSLREARQSFNTEAFF
TRBJ1-2,TRBV18,CASFTSSQGLSNYGYTF
TRBJ2-5,TRBV3-1/TRBV3-2,CASARRKQGGGETQYF
TRBJ2-3,TRBV5-4,CASSLNRRGSDTQYF
TRBJ2-2,TRBV5-4,CASSQKGQGDGGELFF
TRBJ1-4,TRBV30,CACSEGAEKLFF
TRBJ1-5,TRBV27,CASSLSAGHNQPQHF
TRBJ1-1,TRBV14,CASSQDGGRNTEAFF
TRBJ1-2,TRBV27,CASSPLVGRDRPLYGYTF
TRBJ2-2,TRBV3-1/TRBV3-2,CASSQFAPGQQLTTPTGELFF
TRBJ2-7,TRBV19,CASSVSRGLDEQYF
TRBJ2-1,TRBV20-1,CSASSGTVYNEQFF
TRBJ1-5,TRBV19,CASMGGQNQPQHF
TRBJ2-5,TRBV7-3,CASSRSGGAVETQYF
TRBJ1-1,TRBV12-3/TRBV12-4,CASSLRQGHEAFF
TRBJ2-6,TRBV5-8,CASSFYVGIGANVLTF
TRBJ2-7,TRBV4-1,CASSQDGGALTYEQYF
TRBJ2-3,TRBV7-9,CASHNTDTQYF
TRBJ2-2,TRBV6-1,CASSERLRRGATGELFF
TRBJ2-3,TRBV28,CASSTGGQGYTDTQYF
TRBJ1-4,TRBV18,CASSPPESGGEKLFF
TRBJ1-1,TRBV5-1,CASSLEAVNTEAFF
TRBJ1-4,TRBV5-1,CASSLGAGTGKLFF
TRBJ1-5,TRBV11-2,CASSRGTGGTPQHF
TRBJ2-3,TRBV2,CASRGGASTDTQYF
TRBJ1-6,TRBV6-5,CASRGAQNSPLHF
TRBJ2-3,TRBV18,CASSPSTGADTQYF
TRBJ2-2,TRBV30,CAWSVVPSGSLRNTGELFF
TRBJ2-5,TRBV5-1,CASSTQGARQETQYF